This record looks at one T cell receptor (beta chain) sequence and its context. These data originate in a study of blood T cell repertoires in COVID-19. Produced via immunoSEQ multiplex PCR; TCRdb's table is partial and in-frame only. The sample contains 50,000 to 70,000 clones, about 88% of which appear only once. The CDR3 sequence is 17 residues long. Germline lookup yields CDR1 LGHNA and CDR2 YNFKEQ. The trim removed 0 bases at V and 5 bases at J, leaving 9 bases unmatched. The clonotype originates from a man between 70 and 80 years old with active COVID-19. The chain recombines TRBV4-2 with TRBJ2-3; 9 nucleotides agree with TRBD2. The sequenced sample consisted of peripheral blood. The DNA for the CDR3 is TGTGCCAGCAGCCAAGATGGAGCGGGAGGCGGGGGAGATACGCAGTATTTT. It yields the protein CASSQDGAGGGGDTQYF.